This passage covers 6 T cell receptor beta chains from one sample sequenced in a study of shared clonotypes between healthy human individuals. Repertoires were generated with immunoSEQ multiplex PCR, while TCRdb's copy carries only in-frame clones and drops some. The sample comprises hundreds of thousands of clones, approximately 79% of which are singletons, and 1.5% to 2% rests with the top ten. The sequencing input was memory CD4+ T cells sorted from blood. Subset reported: CD45RA-negative fraction. Receptor source: a woman in her 30s in good health.

Concerning this clone: Other DNA sequences from this sample encode an identical CDR3 as well. The J gene is TRBJ2-1, the V gene TRBV19; TRBD2 matches 7 bases. Germline V CDR1 and CDR2: LNHDA, SQIVND (reference sequence). The CDR3 has 15 residues. With V trimmed by 5 bases and J by 5 bases, 9 bases remained unmatched. As DNA, the CDR3 is TGTGCCAGTAGTTCCAGAGCGGGAATCAACAATGAGCAGTTCTTC. It translates to CASSSRAGINNEQFF.

This clone showed up just a few times. The chain recombines TRBV2 with TRBJ1-2; no clear D. The germline gives CDR1 SNHLY, CDR2 FYNNEI. The CDR3 sequence is 12 residues long. Trimming shortened V by 3 bases and J by 8 bases, and 10 bases separated the two germline ends. The CDR3 DNA reads TGTGCCAGCAGTGAGGGGAAGGGAGGCTACACCTTC. Amino acid sequence: CASSEGKGGYTF.

This chain uses TRBV19 with TRBJ2-7; D unresolved. The ends were cut back, 4 bases at V and 7 bases at J, with 11 bases in the middle. The germline V gene has CDR1 LNHDA and CDR2 SQIVND (reference sequence). This CDR3 comprises 12 residues. The CDR3 DNA is TGTGCCAGTAGTACCGAGTTTGGAGAGCAGTACTTC. Translation: CASSTEFGEQYF.

This clone was counted a single time. The genes are TRBV4-2 and TRBJ2-7; 8 bases fit TRBD2. The CDR3 length is 16 residues. V lost 0 bases and J lost 2; bases outside the gene matches: 6. Germline V CDR1 and CDR2: LGHNA, YNFKEQ. The chain's CDR3 is CASSQDGVAGTYEQYF. DNA of the CDR3: TGTGCCAGCAGCCAAGATGGGGTAGCGGGAACCTACGAGCAGTACTTC.

The chain employs TRBV5-1 and TRBJ1-3; TRBD1 matches at 7 bases. The CDR3 has 14 residues. V was clipped by 5 bases and J by 9 bases; unmatched bases: 11. CDR1 and CDR2 from the germline V gene are SGHRS and YFSETQ. The CDR3: CASSYTGTEGTIYF. DNA for the CDR3: TGCGCCAGCAGTTATACCGGGACAGAGGGCACCATATATTTT.

V and J are TRBV6-1 and TRBJ2-7; possibly TRBD1 for D (6 bases). CDR1 is MNHNS, CDR2 SASEGT, per germline. The CDR3 is 15 amino acids. Between the trimmed V and J ends, which lost 7 bases and 6 bases, there was a span of 22 bases. The CDR3 coding sequence is TGTGCCAGCAAAGGATCCCGGGACACCCCCTTCGAGCAGTACTTC. Its translation is CASKGSRDTPFEQYF.